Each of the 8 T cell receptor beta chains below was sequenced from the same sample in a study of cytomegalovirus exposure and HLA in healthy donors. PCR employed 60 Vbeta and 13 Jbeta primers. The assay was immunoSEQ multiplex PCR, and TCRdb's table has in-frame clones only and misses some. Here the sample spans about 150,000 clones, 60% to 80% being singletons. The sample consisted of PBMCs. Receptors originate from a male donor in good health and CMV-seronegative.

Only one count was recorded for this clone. The CDR3 region has the DNA TGTGCCAGCTCACCACCTAACGGGGGTAACACCGGGGAGCTGTTTTTT. It is translated as CASSPPNGGNTGELFF. The rearrangement links TRBV18 to TRBJ2-2, with D maybe TRBD2 (6 bases). CDR1 and CDR2 (germline): KGHSH, LQKENI. Trimming pared 0 bases from V and 2 bases from J, leaving 10 bases between. The CDR3 runs to 16 residues.

Here the CDR3 reads CASSLGLPGNTIYF. CDR3 nucleotides: TGTGCCAGCAGCTTGGGACTACCTGGAAACACCATATATTTT. This rearrangement joins TRBV5-6 to TRBJ1-3; D uncertain. There are 14 residues in the CDR3. The V gene's germline CDR1 is SGHDT and CDR2 YYEEEE. Trimming took off 0 bases at V and 2 bases at J, with 6 bases between the two ends.

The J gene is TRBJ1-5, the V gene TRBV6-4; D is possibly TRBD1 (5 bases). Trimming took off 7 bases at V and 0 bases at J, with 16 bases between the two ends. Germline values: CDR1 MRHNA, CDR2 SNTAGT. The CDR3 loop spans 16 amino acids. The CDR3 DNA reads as TGTGCCAGCACCCCGGGGGAGAGGGATAGCAATCAGCCCCAGCATTTT. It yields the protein CASTPGERDSNQPQHF.

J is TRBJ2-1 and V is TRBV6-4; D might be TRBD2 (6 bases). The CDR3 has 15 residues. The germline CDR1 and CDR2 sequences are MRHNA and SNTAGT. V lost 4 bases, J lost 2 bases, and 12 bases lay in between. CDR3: CASSGEEAPYNEQFF. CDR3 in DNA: TGTGCCAGCAGTGGGGAGGAGGCCCCCTACAATGAGCAGTTCTTC.

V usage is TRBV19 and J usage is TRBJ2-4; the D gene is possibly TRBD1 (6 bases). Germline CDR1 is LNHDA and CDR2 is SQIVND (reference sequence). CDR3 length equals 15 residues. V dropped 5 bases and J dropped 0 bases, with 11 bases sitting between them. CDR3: CASSPTGLAKNIQYF. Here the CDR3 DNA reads TGTGCCAGTAGTCCAACAGGGCTAGCCAAAAACATTCAGTACTTC. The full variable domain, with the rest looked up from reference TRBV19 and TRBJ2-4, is DGGITQSPKYLFRKEGQNVTLSCEQNLNHDAMYWYRQDPGQGLRLIYYSQIVNDFQKGDIAEGYSVSREKKESFPLTVTSAQKNPTAFYLCASSPTGLAKNIQYFGAGTRLSVL.

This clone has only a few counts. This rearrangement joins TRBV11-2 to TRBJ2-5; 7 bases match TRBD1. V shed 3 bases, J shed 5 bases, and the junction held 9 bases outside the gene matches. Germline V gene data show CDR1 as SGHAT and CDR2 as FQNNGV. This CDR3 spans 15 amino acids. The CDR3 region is CASSFQPGQYETQYF. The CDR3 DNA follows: TGTGCCAGCAGCTTCCAACCGGGACAGTACGAGACCCAGTACTTC.

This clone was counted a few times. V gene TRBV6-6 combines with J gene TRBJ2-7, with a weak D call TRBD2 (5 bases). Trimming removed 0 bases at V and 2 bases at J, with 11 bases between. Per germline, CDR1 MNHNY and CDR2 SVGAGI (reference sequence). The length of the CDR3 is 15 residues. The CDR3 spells CASSYSSGGTYEQYF. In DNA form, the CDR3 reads TGTGCCAGCAGTTACTCGAGCGGCGGTACCTACGAGCAGTACTTC.

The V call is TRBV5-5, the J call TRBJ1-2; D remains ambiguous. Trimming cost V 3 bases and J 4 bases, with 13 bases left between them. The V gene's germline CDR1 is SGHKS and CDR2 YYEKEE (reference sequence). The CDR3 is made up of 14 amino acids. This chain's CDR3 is CASSSGGSGYGYTF. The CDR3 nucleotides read TGTGCCAGCAGCTCCGGAGGGAGCGGCTATGGCTACACCTTC. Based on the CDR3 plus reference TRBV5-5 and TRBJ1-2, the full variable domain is DAGVTQSPTHLIKTRGQQVTLRCSPISGHKSVSWYQQVLGQGPQFIFQYYEKEERGRGNFPDRFSARQFPNYSSELNVNALLLGDSALYLCASSSGGSGYGYTFGSGTRLTVV.